This T cell receptor (beta chain) was sequenced in a study of OX40 agonist ivuxolimab in advanced cancers. The V end lost 7 bases, the J end lost 5 bases, and 11 bases lay between the germline ends. This CDR3 is built from 12 residues. From germline, CDR1 is MDHEN and CDR2 SYDVKM. Only in-frame clones appear in the TCRdb table, and some are missing; sequencing was by immunoSEQ multiplex PCR. The sample comprises under 80,000 clones, roughly 91% of which are singletons, and around 2% rests with the top ten. The table lists this clone with a count of one. The chain has TRBV28 and TRBJ1-1; D remains unclear. The source material was CD4+ or CD8+ T cells sorted from blood, sampled in a trial of the OX40 agonist ivuxolimab. The origin of this receptor is an adult with an advanced solid tumor such as melanoma, head and neck, liver or kidney cancer. The CDR3 nucleotides read TGTGCCAGCATTCGCGGGGAAACTGAAGCTTTCTTT. Translating gives CASIRGETEAFF.